The source of this TCR beta chain is a study of beta chain features in type 1 diabetes. Every bit of the isolated RNA underwent reverse transcription, so sequencing read expressed TCRB transcripts. Produced via immunoSEQ multiplex PCR; TCRdb's table is partial and in-frame only. The sample holds 200,000 to 250,000 clones, about a tenth seen once. This clone has just a few counts. The CDR3 length is 13 residues. Germline CDR1 reads MNHEY; CDR2 reads SMNVEV (reference sequence). V gave up 3 bases and J gave up 2 bases, with 7 bases separating them. The receptor was derived from a man aged 18 to 30 in good health. J is TRBJ2-5 and V is TRBV27; D not certain. Material for sequencing was central memory CD4+ T cells from blood. The DNA for the CDR3 is TGTGCCAGCAGTTTTCGTCGGCAAGAGACCCAGTACTTC. It encodes CASSFRRQETQYF.